A single TCR beta chain is shown here with its context. Compared with germline, one end of the junction differs, possibly owing to a read error. This CDR3 spans 11 amino acids. The germline V gene has CDR1 DFQATT and CDR2 SNEGSKA (reference sequence). These data belong to a study of breast tumors, draining lymph nodes, adjacent tissues. TCRdb redid the calling of the multiplex PCR reads with MiXCR, one entry per CDR3 protein. This table has 200,000 to 250,000 distinct CDR3 sequences, less than 45% appearing once. The lymph nodes were axillary draining lymph nodes from breast cancer patients. The clonotype comes from a female donor with breast cancer. Some clones in this sample may be carry-over from other donors' samples. The sample was axillary lymph node tissue. The rearrangement links TRBV20-1 to TRBJ2-5, with D perhaps assigned TRBD1 or TRBD2 (5 bases each). The CDR3 region has the DNA TGCAGCACCGGGGCTAGCAAGACCCAGTCCTTC. Its protein is CSTGASKTQSF.